The 18 T cell receptor beta chains below all came from one sample that was sequenced in a study of beta chain features in type 1 diabetes. Study conclusions and caveats: A moderate, significant TCRB CDR3 shortening appeared in type 1 diabetes across four CD4+ subsets.

Their target antigens are unknown. The entirety of the isolated RNA underwent reverse transcription, so expressed TCRB transcripts were sequenced. TCRdb's copy holds only in-frame clones and misses some; the assay was immunoSEQ multiplex PCR. The sample has about 150,000 clones, roughly 7.1% seen once. The sequencing sample was made of central memory CD4+ T cells from blood. All receptors derive from a middle-aged woman with type 1 diabetes.

This clone was recorded a few times. V is TRBV4-2 and J is TRBJ2-7; D perhaps matches TRBD2 (6 bases). The ends were cut back, 1 base at V and 3 bases at J, with 10 bases in the middle. Germline CDR1 is LGHNA and CDR2 is YNFKEQ. There are 14 residues in the CDR3. As DNA, the CDR3 is TGTGCCAGCAGCCAAGTCGGGAGTGTCTACGAGCAGTACTTC. Its translation: CASSQVGSVYEQYF.

This clone was detected a few times. V gene TRBV10-2 combines with J gene TRBJ1-2; 8 bases align to TRBD1. This CDR3 is 15 amino acids long. CDR1 WSHSY and CDR2 SAAADI come from the germline V gene. V lost 9 bases and J lost 3; bases outside the gene matches: 12. The CDR3 region has the DNA TGCGCCAGTAGCAGGGGGCCGGATCAGGACTATGGCTACACCTTC. It encodes CASSRGPDQDYGYTF.

This chain connects TRBV2 to TRBJ1-5; D unresolved. Germline V gene data show CDR1 as SNHLY and CDR2 as FYNNEI. V lost 6 bases to trimming and J lost 7 bases, with 13 bases between them. The CDR3 covers 13 residues. Here the CDR3 DNA reads TGTGCCAGCAGCGCCAATGAGGGCCAGCCCCAGCATTTT. This codes for CASSANEGQPQHF.

The gene calls are TRBV5-1 and TRBJ1-1; 11 positions agree with TRBD1. CDR1 and CDR2 from the germline V gene are SGHRS and YFSETQ. J was trimmed by 6 bases and V by 3 bases; bases with no gene match: 4. The CDR3 runs to 14 residues. The chain's CDR3 is CASSSGQGVPEAFF. CDR3 bases: TGCGCCAGCAGCTCGGGACAGGGGGTCCCTGAAGCTTTCTTT.

This clone occurred a few times. This chain joins TRBV5-4 and TRBJ2-3, with TRBD1 identical over 9 bases. Germline V gene sequence: CDR1 SGHNT, CDR2 YYREEE (reference sequence). The J segment lost 2 bases and the V segment lost 7 bases, leaving 8 bases of the junction unmatched. CDR3 length: 15 amino acids. The CDR3 here is CASELQGASTDTQYF. The DNA for the CDR3 is TGTGCCAGCGAACTACAGGGGGCGTCCACAGATACGCAGTATTTT.

The chain joins TRBV7-2 to TRBJ1-3; D unclear. With 5 bases removed from V and 4 bases from J, the gap between germline ends came to 12 bases. Germline values: CDR1 SGHTA, CDR2 FQGNSA. CDR3 size: 14 residues. The CDR3 here is CASSTSRTGNTIYF. The CDR3 DNA is TGTGCCAGCAGCACATCAAGAACGGGAAACACCATATATTTT.

In this sample, this clone turned up a few times. The V and J genes are TRBV27 and TRBJ2-7; 8 bases align to TRBD2. The length of the CDR3 is 14 residues. V lost 8 bases and J lost 3; bases outside the gene matches: 9. Germline CDR1 MNHEY, CDR2 SMNVEV (reference sequence). The CDR3 is CASRGRGESYEQYF. In DNA, the CDR3 is TGTGCCAGCCGGGGGCGGGGGGAGAGCTACGAGCAGTACTTC.

For this clone: The sample carries other DNA sequences with the same CDR3. The chain recombines TRBV7-3 with TRBJ2-5, with a tentative D call TRBD1 (6 bases). Per germline, CDR1 SGHTA and CDR2 FQGTGA. This CDR3 has 14 residues. V lost 1 base and J lost 3, with 9 bases in between. Written as DNA, the CDR3 is TGTGCCAGCAGCTTAAATTCAGGGGAAGAGACCCAGTACTTC. Amino acids: CASSLNSGEETQYF. Drawing the rest from reference TRBV7-3 and TRBJ2-5, the complete variable domain is GAGVSQTPSNKVTEKGKYVELRCDPISGHTALYWYRQSLGQGPEFLIYFQGTGAADDSGLPNDRFFAVRPEGSVSTLKIQRTERGDSAVYLCASSLNSGEETQYFGPGTRLLVL.

The gene calls are TRBV11-3 and TRBJ1-5; perhaps TRBD1 as D (5 bases). The CDR3 totals 14 residues. The V and J ends lost 11 bases and 4 bases respectively, with 18 bases between them. Germline values: CDR1 SGHNT, CDR2 YENEEA. CDR3 nucleotides: TGTGCCCAGCGGGTTGGGGGGTGGAATCAGCCCCAGCATTTT. It codes for CAQRVGGWNQPQHF. Variable domain in full (rest from reference TRBV11-3 and TRBJ1-5): EAGVVQSPRYKIIEKKQPVAFWCNPISGHNTLYWYLQNLGQGPELLIRYENEEAVDDSQLPKDRFSAERLKGVDSTLKIQPAELGDSAVYLCAQRVGGWNQPQHFGDGTRLSIL.

This clone was seen more than once but under ten times. The V gene is TRBV7-9, the J gene TRBJ2-3, with a weak D call TRBD1 (6 bases). The CDR3 is 15 amino acids. CDR1 is SEHNR and CDR2 is FQNEAQ in the germline V gene (reference sequence). Trimming pared 2 bases from V and 8 bases from J, leaving 17 bases between. This chain's CDR3 is CASSLRGARGGTQYF. DNA for the CDR3: TGTGCCAGCAGCTTACGAGGGGCCCGAGGGGGTACGCAGTATTTT.

The chain carries TRBV4-3 and TRBJ2-3; the D gene is possibly TRBD1 (5 bases). Per germline, CDR1 LGHNA and CDR2 YSLEER. CDR3 length equals 15 residues. V was pared by 3 bases and J by 3 bases, with 13 bases between. The CDR3: CASSQQGVGTDTQYF. CDR3 coding DNA: TGCGCCAGCAGCCAGCAGGGTGTTGGGACAGATACGCAGTATTTT.

This chain connects TRBV2 to TRBJ1-1; D ambiguous. V was clipped by 7 bases and J by 0 bases, with 12 bases between them. CDR3 length: 14 residues. The germline V gene has CDR1 SNHLY and CDR2 FYNNEI. The chain's CDR3 is CASIERLMNTEAFF. The CDR3 DNA is TGTGCCAGCATCGAAAGACTGATGAACACTGAAGCTTTCTTT.

This clone was observed a handful of times. The chain recombines TRBV11-2 with TRBJ1-4, with a possible D match to TRBD1 (5 bases). This CDR3 spans 14 amino acids. The V end lost 2 bases, the J end lost 8 bases, and 12 bases lay between the germline ends. CDR1 and CDR2 (germline): SGHAT, FQNNGV. Here the CDR3 reads CASSLTGGREKLFF. DNA of the CDR3: TGTGCCAGCAGCTTAACGGGGGGAAGAGAAAAACTGTTTTTT.

As to this clone: This sample includes further DNA sequences coding for the same CDR3. The chain uses TRBV7-9 and TRBJ1-1, with 7 bases aligning to TRBD1. Germline assignment: CDR1 SEHNR and CDR2 FQNEAQ (reference sequence). V dropped 4 bases and J dropped 4; count of bases not matched to a gene: 3. The CDR3 loop spans 13 amino acids. In DNA, the CDR3 is TGTGCCAGCAGCTCGTCAGGGGGCACTGAAGCTTTCTTT. Amino acids: CASSSSGGTEAFF.

This chain uses TRBV7-2 with TRBJ1-6; D not certain. Germline V gene sequence: CDR1 SGHTA, CDR2 FQGNSA. The CDR3 has 13 amino acids. V lost 5 bases and J 5 bases, leaving 7 bases between the germline ends. The CDR3 nucleotides read TGTGCCAGCAGCCCCCTAAATAATTCACCCCTCCACTTT. Its translation: CASSPLNNSPLHF.

This clone appeared a few times. The DNA for the CDR3 is TGTGCCAGCTCAGCGACAGTCGAAGAGACCCAGTACTTC. Amino acids: CASSATVEETQYF. This chain uses TRBV18 with TRBJ2-5; D may be TRBD1 (5 bases). Per the germline V gene, CDR1 is KGHSH and CDR2 is LQKENI. Trimming left V 5 bases short and J 3 bases short, with 10 bases between. The CDR3 is made up of 13 amino acids.

This clone was counted at least ten times. The gene calls are TRBV23-1 and TRBJ2-2; D perhaps matches TRBD2 (5 bases). TRBV23-1 is an ORF, and what it does is uncertain. The CDR3 totals 15 residues. V was trimmed by 3 bases and J by 7 bases, leaving 15 bases between them. The CDR3 DNA sequence: TGCGCCAGCAGTCAGTCTTTCAGGAGGAACGGGGAGCTGTTTTTT. Residues: CASSQSFRRNGELFF.

The chain carries TRBV5-1 and TRBJ2-1; a weak D match, TRBD2 (6 bases). The CDR3 extends over 17 amino acids. V was clipped by 0 bases and J by 4 bases, with 17 bases between them. Germline values: CDR1 SGHRS, CDR2 YFSETQ. CDR3 coding DNA: TGCGCCAGCAGCTTGGAGTGGGTAGGAGGGGATTACAATGAGCAGTTCTTC. It specifies CASSLEWVGGDYNEQFF.